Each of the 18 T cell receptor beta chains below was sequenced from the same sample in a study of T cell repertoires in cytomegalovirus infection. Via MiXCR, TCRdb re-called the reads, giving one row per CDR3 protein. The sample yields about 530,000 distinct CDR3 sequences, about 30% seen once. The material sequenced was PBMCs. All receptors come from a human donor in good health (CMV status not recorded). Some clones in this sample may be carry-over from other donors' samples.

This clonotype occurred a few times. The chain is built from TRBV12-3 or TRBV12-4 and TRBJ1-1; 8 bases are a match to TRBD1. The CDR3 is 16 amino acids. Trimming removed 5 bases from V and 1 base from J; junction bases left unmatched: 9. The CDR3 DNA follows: TGTGCCAGCAGTCCGACAGGGGTCACGGCGAACACTGAAGCTTTCTTT. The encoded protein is CASSPTGVTANTEAFF.

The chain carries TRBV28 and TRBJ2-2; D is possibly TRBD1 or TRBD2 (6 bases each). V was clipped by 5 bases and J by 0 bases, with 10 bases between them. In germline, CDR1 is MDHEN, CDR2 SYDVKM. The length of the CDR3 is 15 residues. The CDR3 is CASSPGGANTGELFF. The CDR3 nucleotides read TGTGCCAGCAGTCCCGGGGGCGCGAACACCGGGGAGCTGTTTTTT.

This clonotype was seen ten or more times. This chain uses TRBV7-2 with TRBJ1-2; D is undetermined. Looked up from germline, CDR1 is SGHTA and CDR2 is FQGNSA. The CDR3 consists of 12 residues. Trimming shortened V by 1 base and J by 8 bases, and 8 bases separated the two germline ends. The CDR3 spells CASSLVLEGYTF. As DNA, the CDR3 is TGTGCCAGCAGCTTAGTTCTGGAAGGCTACACCTTC.

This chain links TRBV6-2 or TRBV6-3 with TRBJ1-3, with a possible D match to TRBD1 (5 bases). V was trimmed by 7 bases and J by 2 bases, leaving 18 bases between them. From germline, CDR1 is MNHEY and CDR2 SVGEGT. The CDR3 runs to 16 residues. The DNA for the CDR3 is TGTGCCAGCAAGCGGGGAGACGCGACAGCTGGAAACACCATATATTTT. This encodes CASKRGDATAGNTIYF.

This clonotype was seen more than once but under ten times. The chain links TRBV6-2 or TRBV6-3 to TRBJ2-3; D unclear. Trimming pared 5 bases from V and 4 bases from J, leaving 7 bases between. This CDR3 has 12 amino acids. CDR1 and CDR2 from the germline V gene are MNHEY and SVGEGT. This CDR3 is CASSTNPDTQYF. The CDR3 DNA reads TGTGCCAGCAGTACCAACCCAGATACGCAGTATTTT.

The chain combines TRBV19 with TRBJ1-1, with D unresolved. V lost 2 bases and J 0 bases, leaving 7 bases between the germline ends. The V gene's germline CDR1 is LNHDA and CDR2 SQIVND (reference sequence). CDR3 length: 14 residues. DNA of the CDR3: TGTGCCAGTAGTATAAACACCATGAACACTGAAGCTTTCTTT. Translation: CASSINTMNTEAFF.

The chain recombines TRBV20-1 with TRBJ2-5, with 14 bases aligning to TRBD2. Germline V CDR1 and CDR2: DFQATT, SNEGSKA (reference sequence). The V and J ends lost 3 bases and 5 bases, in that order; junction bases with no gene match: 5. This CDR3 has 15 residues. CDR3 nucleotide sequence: TGCAGTGCTAGTGGGACTAGCGGGAGTTGGGAGACCCAGTACTTC. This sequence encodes CSASGTSGSWETQYF.

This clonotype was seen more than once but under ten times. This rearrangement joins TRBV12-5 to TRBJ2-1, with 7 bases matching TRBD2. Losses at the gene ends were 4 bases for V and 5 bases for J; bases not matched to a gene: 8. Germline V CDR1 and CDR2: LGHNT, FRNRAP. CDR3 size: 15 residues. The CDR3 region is CASGWGGFDDNEQFF. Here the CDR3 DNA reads TGTGCTAGTGGTTGGGGGGGGTTTGACGACAATGAGCAGTTCTTC.

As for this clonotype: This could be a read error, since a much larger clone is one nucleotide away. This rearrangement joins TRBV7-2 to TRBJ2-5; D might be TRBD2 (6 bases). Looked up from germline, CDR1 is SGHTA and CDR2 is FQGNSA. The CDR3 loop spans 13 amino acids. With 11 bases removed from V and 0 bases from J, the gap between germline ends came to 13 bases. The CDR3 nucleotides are TGTGCCGGCAACGGGGGTTACCAAGAGACCCAGTACTTC. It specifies CAGNGGYQETQYF.

This CDR3 is CSVVTSGSMMGQFF. CDR3 in DNA: TGCAGCGTTGTAACTAGCGGGTCCATGATGGGGCAGTTCTTC. The chain links TRBV29-1 to TRBJ2-1, with 9 bases that match TRBD2. The trim removed 4 bases at V and 12 bases at J, leaving 13 bases unmatched. CDR1 SQVTM and CDR2 ANQGSEA come from the germline V gene. There are 14 residues in the CDR3.

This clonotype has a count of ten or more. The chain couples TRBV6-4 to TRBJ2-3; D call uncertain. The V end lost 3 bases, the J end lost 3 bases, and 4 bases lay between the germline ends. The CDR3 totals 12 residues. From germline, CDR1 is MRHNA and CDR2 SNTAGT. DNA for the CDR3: TGTGCCAGCAGTGAAGGGACAGATACGCAGTATTTT. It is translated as CASSEGTDTQYF.

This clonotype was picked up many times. DNA for the CDR3: TGTGCCAGCAGCATTCTAACACTTATGAACACTGAAGCTTTCTTT. This gives the protein CASSILTLMNTEAFF. This chain uses TRBV7-2 with TRBJ1-1; D gene uncertain. V lost 5 bases and J 0 bases, leaving 13 bases between the germline ends. The CDR3 runs to 15 residues. CDR1 is SGHTA and CDR2 is FQGNSA in the germline V gene.

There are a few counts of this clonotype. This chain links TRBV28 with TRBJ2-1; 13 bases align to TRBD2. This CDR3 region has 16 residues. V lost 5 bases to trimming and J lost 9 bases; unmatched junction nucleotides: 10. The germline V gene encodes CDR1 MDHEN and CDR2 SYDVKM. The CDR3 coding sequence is TGTGCCAGCAGTCGGGCCGGCACTAGCGGGAGGGGTGAGCAGTTCTTC. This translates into CASSRAGTSGRGEQFF.

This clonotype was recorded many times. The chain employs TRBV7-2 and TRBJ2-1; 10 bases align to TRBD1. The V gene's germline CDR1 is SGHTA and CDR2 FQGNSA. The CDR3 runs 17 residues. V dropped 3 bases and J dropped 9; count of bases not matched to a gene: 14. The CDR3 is CASSFSNPGQGFREQFF. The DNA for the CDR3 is TGTGCCAGCAGCTTTAGTAATCCGGGACAGGGGTTTCGTGAGCAGTTCTTC.

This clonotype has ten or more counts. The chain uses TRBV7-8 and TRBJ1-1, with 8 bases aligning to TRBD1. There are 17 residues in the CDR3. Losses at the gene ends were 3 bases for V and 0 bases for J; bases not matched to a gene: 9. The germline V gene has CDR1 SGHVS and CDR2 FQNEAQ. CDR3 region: CASSLDRVHSMNTEAFF. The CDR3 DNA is TGTGCCAGCAGCTTGGACAGGGTCCACTCAATGAACACTGAAGCTTTCTTT.

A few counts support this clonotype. CDR3 region: CASSYSMSGETQYF. For the CDR3, the DNA is TGTGCCAGCAGTTACAGTATGAGCGGGGAGACCCAGTACTTC. This sequence joins TRBV6-5 and TRBJ2-5, with D perhaps TRBD2 (6 bases). The V gene lost 2 bases and the J gene lost 5 bases, with 12 bases spanning the gap. The CDR3 runs 14 residues. Germline lookup yields CDR1 MNHEY and CDR2 SVGAGI.

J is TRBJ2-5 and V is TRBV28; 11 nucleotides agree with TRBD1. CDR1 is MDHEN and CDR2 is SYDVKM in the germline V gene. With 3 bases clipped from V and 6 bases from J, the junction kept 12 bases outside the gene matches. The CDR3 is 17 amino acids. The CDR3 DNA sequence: TGTGCCAGCAGTTTTTCGACCGGGACAGGGGGGGGAAAGACCCAGTACTTC. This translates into CASSFSTGTGGGKTQYF.

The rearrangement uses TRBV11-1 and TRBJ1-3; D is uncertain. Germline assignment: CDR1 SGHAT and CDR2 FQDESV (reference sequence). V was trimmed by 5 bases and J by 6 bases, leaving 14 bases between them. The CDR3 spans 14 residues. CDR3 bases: TGTGCCAGCAGCCTCTTACGACCGGAAAACACCATATATTTT. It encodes CASSLLRPENTIYF.